Listed below are T cell receptor beta chains from one sample, sequenced in a study of shared clonotypes between healthy human individuals. Profiled with immunoSEQ multiplex PCR; TCRdb holds only in-frame clones, not every one. The repertoire includes about 820,000 clones, around 92% of them detected once, and about 25% sits in the top ten. Sequencing was done on a sample of naive CD8+ T cells sorted from blood. Receptors originate from a man aged 30 to 39 in good health. Both conserved end residues are trimmed from each CDR3. A D gene is named only where the DNA matches it firmly.

v_call,d_call,cdr3_aa
TRBV5-1,NA,ASSTTTGMGEQF
TRBV9,NA,ASSGGWANEKLF
TRBV9,TRBD1,ASSVQGEETQY
TRBV19,NA,ASTKGSRSEKLF
TRBV7-2,TRBD1,ASSLGPGGTNEQY
TRBV7-6,NA,ASSLASDTQY
TRBV28,NA,ASRMTGTAYEQY
TRBV4-1,NA,ASSPYQGNGETQY
TRBV7-3,NA,ASSLIRDNRNTGELF
TRBV7-9,NA,ASSLVGPEQY
TRBV13,NA,ASSLGRYQETQY
TRBV5-5,TRBD2,ASSLSPSGVAEQY
TRBV27,NA,ASGRGRRDTQY
TRBV6-4,NA,ASSDLAEYEQY
TRBV6-1,NA,ASSTQPGQY
TRBV15,NA,ATSPRRRGSANTEAF
TRBV15,NA,ATSDGGKEWNEQF
TRBV10-3,NA,AISEDGGSSYEQY
TRBV28,NA,ASSLFRDTGELF
TRBV6-5,NA,ASSYFQGNEKLF
TRBV7-9,NA,ASSPERTGLTNEKLF
TRBV4-3,TRBD2,ASSQDETSEAADTQY
TRBV27,TRBD2,ASSFTSGRNEQY